The 25 T cell receptor beta chains below were found in one sample sequenced in a study of shared clonotypes between healthy human individuals. This table comes from immunoSEQ multiplex PCR, and its TCRdb copy is limited to in-frame clones, with some not included. The sample holds roughly 2,000,000 clones, about 94% seen once. Only CD45RO-negative cells positively selected for CCR7 counted as naive CD8 cells, so terminally differentiated effector memory CD45RA+ cells were excluded. Input material: naive CD8+ T cells from PBMCs. The origin of the receptors is a man in his late teens or twenties in good health. Some clones in this sample may be carry-over from other donors' samples.

In regard to this clone: This is likely an artifact of a read error, given a far larger clone one base away. The gene calls are TRBV4-1 and TRBJ1-1; a weak D match, TRBD1 (5 bases). CDR1 MGHRA and CDR2 YSYEKL come from the germline V gene. The germline V and J ends were trimmed by 0 bases and 1 base, with 12 bases remaining between them. The CDR3 has 16 residues. CDR3 loop: CASSQDGARANTEAFF. The CDR3 nucleotides read TGCGCCAGCAGCCAAGACGGGGCCCGAGCGAACACTGAAGCTTTCTTT.

This sequence joins TRBV7-9 and TRBJ1-5; a weak D match, TRBD1 (5 bases). Trimming stripped 1 base from V and 9 bases from J, with 7 bases between. The CDR3 spans 12 residues. Germline assignment: CDR1 SEHNR and CDR2 FQNEAQ (reference sequence). The CDR3 DNA follows: TGTGCCAGCAGCTTAGGGACATCGCCCCAGCATTTT. Translating gives CASSLGTSPQHF.

V is TRBV29-1 and J is TRBJ1-2; D remains unclear. The V end was cut by 3 bases, the J end by 8 bases, with 16 bases between. This CDR3 is 13 amino acids long. The germline gives CDR1 SQVTM, CDR2 ANQGSEA. DNA for the CDR3: TGCAGCGTTGACGCTCGGGTTCCTGGGGGCTACACCTTC. This translates into CSVDARVPGGYTF.

A word on this clone: Other DNA sequences from this sample encode an identical CDR3 as well. V gene TRBV10-3 combines with J gene TRBJ2-7, with 10 bases fitting TRBD2. V was clipped by 4 bases and J by 0 bases; unmatched bases: 0. Germline CDR1 is ENHRY and CDR2 is SYGVKD. CDR3 length: 14 residues. CDR3 coding DNA: TGTGCCATCAGTGGACTAGCGGGCTCCTACGAGCAGTACTTC. This sequence encodes CAISGLAGSYEQYF.

This chain connects TRBV29-1 to TRBJ1-4; D perhaps matches TRBD1 (6 bases). The CDR3 runs 13 residues. Trimming removed 2 bases from V and 7 bases from J, with 11 bases in between. Germline CDR1 is SQVTM and CDR2 is ANQGSEA. The CDR3 DNA sequence: TGCAGCGTTGAATGGGGGCCCGGTGAAAAACTGTTTTTT. It translates to CSVEWGPGEKLFF.

This chain uses TRBV11-3 with TRBJ2-3, with TRBD1 matching 8 bases. Germline CDR1 and CDR2: SGHNT and YENEEA. The CDR3 spans 15 residues. Trimming at V came to 5 bases and at J to 2 bases, leaving 6 bases not matched to a gene. As DNA, the CDR3 is TGTGCCAGCAGCGACCACAGGGGGGACACAGATACGCAGTATTTT. Translating it yields CASSDHRGDTDTQYF.

The rearrangement joins TRBV6-5 to TRBJ1-1; 7 bases line up with TRBD1. Germline V lookup: CDR1 MNHEY, CDR2 SVGAGI. Unmatched junction bases numbered 8, after V lost 2 bases and J lost 8 bases. The length of the CDR3 is 14 residues. CDR3 sequence reads: CASSYNDRVQEAFF. CDR3 bases: TGTGCCAGCAGTTACAACGACAGGGTCCAAGAAGCTTTCTTT.

The rearrangement joins TRBV19 to TRBJ1-1; 7 bases map to TRBD1. The CDR3 has 15 amino acids. Germline V gene lookup returns CDR1 LNHDA and CDR2 SQIVND (reference sequence). Trimming removed 0 bases from V and 4 bases from J; junction bases left unmatched: 5. The CDR3 reads CASSIDTGAPTEAFF. In DNA, the CDR3 is TGTGCCAGTAGTATAGATACAGGGGCCCCCACTGAAGCTTTCTTT.

The J gene is TRBJ2-1, the V gene TRBV4-1, with TRBD2 matching over 8 bases. The J segment lost 10 bases and the V segment lost 3 bases, leaving 5 bases of the junction unmatched. CDR1 is MGHRA, CDR2 YSYEKL, per germline. The CDR3 runs to 13 residues. CDR3 in amino acids: CASSHHREGEQFF. Here the CDR3 DNA reads TGCGCCAGCAGCCATCACCGGGAGGGGGAGCAGTTCTTC.

The chain combines TRBV7-9 with TRBJ1-2; D may be TRBD1 (5 bases). Per germline, CDR1 SEHNR and CDR2 FQNEAQ (reference sequence). V lost 4 bases and J 6 bases, leaving 9 bases between the germline ends. The CDR3 is 12 residues long. The CDR3 sequence is CASSSWDDGYTF. As DNA, the CDR3 is TGTGCCAGCAGCTCGTGGGACGATGGCTACACCTTC.

The chain combines TRBV9 with TRBJ1-2, with a possible D match to TRBD1 (6 bases). There are 15 residues in the CDR3. V dropped 4 bases and J dropped 2 bases, with 15 bases sitting between them. Per germline, CDR1 SGDLS and CDR2 YYNGEE. The CDR3 DNA reads as TGTGCCAGCAGCCCCTTTGGACAGCTGAACTATGGCTACACCTTC. Its translation is CASSPFGQLNYGYTF.

The V call is TRBV5-4, the J call TRBJ2-7; 7 bases align to TRBD2. The germline gives CDR1 SGHNT, CDR2 YYREEE (reference sequence). Trimming at V came to 1 base and at J to 0 bases, leaving 4 bases not matched to a gene. The CDR3 length is 15 residues. CDR3 amino acids: CASSLSASGSYEQYF. The CDR3 DNA sequence: TGTGCCAGCAGCTTGTCGGCTAGCGGCTCCTACGAGCAGTACTTC.

Only one count was recorded for this clone. The V gene is TRBV18, the J gene TRBJ2-7; 11 nucleotides agree with TRBD2. The V and J ends lost 0 bases and 2 bases, in that order; junction bases with no gene match: 15. Per the germline V gene, CDR1 is KGHSH and CDR2 is LQKENI. The CDR3 has 20 amino acids. The CDR3 DNA reads as TGTGCCAGCTCACCACCGGCGTCGCTAGCGGGAGGACGTACGACCTACGAGCAGTACTTC. Amino acid sequence: CASSPPASLAGGRTTYEQYF.

V usage is TRBV7-8 and J usage is TRBJ2-7; D remains unclear. This CDR3 region has 13 residues. V lost 5 bases to trimming and J lost 4 bases, with 12 bases between them. CDR1 and CDR2 (germline): SGHVS, FQNEAQ. CDR3: CASSLRAKYEQYF. CDR3 DNA sequence: TGTGCCAGCAGCCTACGGGCCAAATACGAGCAGTACTTC.

The chain joins TRBV2 to TRBJ1-2, with D possibly TRBD1 on 5 matching bases. Germline V gene lookup returns CDR1 SNHLY and CDR2 FYNNEI. The CDR3 extends over 15 amino acids. With 2 bases removed from V and 7 bases from J, the gap between germline ends came to 17 bases. DNA for the CDR3: TGTGCCAGCAGTGAATCACTCAGGGATCCAGGTGGCTACACCTTC. Its translation is CASSESLRDPGGYTF.

The DNA of the CDR3 is TGTGCCAGTAGTATAATAGCGGGACAGGCCTACTATGGCTACACCTTC. It yields the protein CASSIIAGQAYYGYTF. The chain employs TRBV19 and TRBJ1-2; 8 nucleotides align to TRBD1. V lost 2 bases to trimming and J lost 3 bases; unmatched junction nucleotides: 8. The CDR3 has 16 amino acids. The germline V gene encodes CDR1 LNHDA and CDR2 SQIVND (reference sequence).

This chain uses TRBV27 with TRBJ2-2; perhaps D is TRBD1 or TRBD2 (6 bases each). Trimming took 6 bases from V and 7 from J, leaving 18 bases between them. Looked up from germline, CDR1 is MNHEY and CDR2 is SMNVEV (reference sequence). The CDR3 spans 15 residues. The CDR3 coding sequence is TGTGCCAGCAGCCCGGCCGGAGGGGGTGGCGGGGAGCTGTTTTTT. Protein: CASSPAGGGGGELFF.

The chain is built from TRBV19 and TRBJ2-7, with 7 bases aligning to TRBD1. Unmatched junction bases numbered 11, after V lost 6 bases and J lost 3 bases. Germline CDR1 reads LNHDA; CDR2 reads SQIVND (reference sequence). The CDR3 has 15 amino acids. In DNA, the CDR3 is TGTGCCAGTAGACGCGACAGGGAAGGGGTCTACGAGCAGTACTTC. It codes for CASRRDREGVYEQYF.

The J gene is TRBJ2-7, the V gene TRBV11-2; D is ambiguous. CDR1 is SGHAT, CDR2 FQNNGV, per germline. The CDR3 is 14 amino acids. Trimming stripped 0 bases from V and 4 bases from J, with 10 bases between. The CDR3 region is CASSLESDRYEQYF. The CDR3 bases are TGTGCCAGCAGCTTAGAGTCGGACCGATACGAGCAGTACTTC.

The V and J genes are TRBV5-5 and TRBJ1-5, with TRBD1 identical over 10 bases. The V segment lost 3 bases and the J segment 7 bases; nucleotides outside the gene matches: 4. The CDR3 has 14 residues. CDR1 is SGHKS, CDR2 YYEKEE, per germline (reference sequence). The CDR3 here is CASSSGQGKQPQHF. In DNA, the CDR3 is TGTGCCAGCAGCTCGGGACAGGGGAAGCAGCCCCAGCATTTT. Using reference TRBV5-5 and TRBJ1-5 for the parts outside the CDR3, the full variable domain is DAGVTQSPTHLIKTRGQQVTLRCSPISGHKSVSWYQQVLGQGPQFIFQYYEKEERGRGNFPDRFSARQFPNYSSELNVNALLLGDSALYLCASSSGQGKQPQHFGDGTRLSIL.

The gene calls are TRBV7-9 and TRBJ1-1; D gene unclear. There are 13 residues in the CDR3. V lost 8 bases to trimming and J lost 1 base, with 11 bases between them. CDR1 SEHNR and CDR2 FQNEAQ come from the germline V gene (reference sequence). In DNA, the CDR3 is TGTGCCAGCTGGATCCTCAGGAACACTGAAGCTTTCTTT. This translates into CASWILRNTEAFF. Together with reference TRBV7-9 and TRBJ1-1, the CDR3 gives the full variable domain: DTGVSQNPRHKITKRGQNVTFRCDPISEHNRLYWYRQTLGQGPEFLTYFQNEAQLEKSRLLSDRFSAERPKGSFSTLEIQRTEQGDSAMYLCASWILRNTEAFFGQGTRLTVV.

This chain links TRBV28 with TRBJ2-7, with 7 bases lining up with TRBD1. V dropped 4 bases and J dropped 7; count of bases not matched to a gene: 13. This CDR3 has 15 residues. CDR1 and CDR2 from the germline V gene are MDHEN and SYDVKM. For the CDR3, the DNA is TGTGCCAGCAGTTACACCGGGACAGACTACGAGGAGCAGTACTTC. Translation: CASSYTGTDYEEQYF.

This chain joins TRBV6-5 and TRBJ2-4, with a possible D match to TRBD2 (6 bases). The V and J ends lost 8 bases and 9 bases respectively, with 17 bases between them. Germline values: CDR1 MNHEY, CDR2 SVGAGI. This CDR3 has 13 residues. The CDR3 DNA follows: TGTGCCAGCCGCCCCCCGGCCGGGGGCATTCAGTACTTC. It is translated as CASRPPAGGIQYF.

This clone appeared a single time. This sequence joins TRBV19 and TRBJ2-6; D not certain. Germline assignment: CDR1 LNHDA and CDR2 SQIVND (reference sequence). Between the trimmed V and J ends, which lost 5 bases and 2 bases, there was a span of 7 bases. The CDR3 extends over 14 amino acids. The CDR3 loop reads CASSLIPGANVLTF. The CDR3 region has the DNA TGTGCCAGTAGTCTCATCCCTGGGGCCAACGTCCTGACTTTC. Together with reference TRBV19 and TRBJ2-6, the CDR3 gives the full variable domain: DGGITQSPKYLFRKEGQNVTLSCEQNLNHDAMYWYRQDPGQGLRLIYYSQIVNDFQKGDIAEGYSVSREKKESFPLTVTSAQKNPTAFYLCASSLIPGANVLTFGAGSRLTVL.

This clone has a handful of counts. The genes are TRBV7-8 and TRBJ1-5, with D uncertain. Germline CDR1 and CDR2: SGHVS and FQNEAQ. The CDR3 spans 11 residues. V was pared by 3 bases and J by 10 bases, with 7 bases between. DNA for the CDR3: TGTGCCAGCAGCTTGAGTGGACCCCAGCATTTT. Its translation: CASSLSGPQHF.